This T cell receptor beta chain was identified during a study of blood T cell repertoires in COVID-19 (dated by TCRdb to 2020 to 2021). Regarding the complete study: Collaborator samples came from the United States, Italy and Spain and covered acute and convalescent phases of COVID-19. The prospective study material was composed of cDNA or gDNA derived from T cells, B-cell-depleted T cells, or PBMCs. Deeply sampled blood TCRbeta repertoires from subjects exposed to, actively infected with, or recovered from COVID-19 were included in the dataset. The repertoires were released in a freely available public database meant as a resource for research on the immune response to SARS-CoV-2. The samples were drawn from two sources: the first 160 participants of the ongoing ImmuneRACE study, and 950 to 1,500 subjects contributed by 6 global collaborators. The sample metadata nearly always contained a de-identified subject ID, COVID-19 status, age in years and sex. HLA class I and class II types, where available, came from metadata supplied by the sample provider rather than from assay-based typing. Overall results and qualifications from the work: Clinical and demographic metadata were provided uncurated, with the amount varying by source and participant.

Participants in the prospective study were enrolled through a virtual design, were aged about 18 to 90 years, and lived in 24 United States geographic areas. In the prospective study, cohorts were assigned on the basis of participant-reported clinical history obtained from a screening survey and a study questionnaire. Exposed participants were defined as having been in contact with someone with a PCR-confirmed or clinician-diagnosed COVID-19 case within 2 weeks of study entry. In the prospective study, whole blood, serum and a nasopharyngeal or oropharyngeal swab were collected from each participant by mobile phlebotomists. Prospective study participants could optionally give additional blood draws and questionnaires over an approximately 2-month period. Before DNA extraction, prospective study blood samples were shipped either frozen or at room temperature. The immunoSEQ Assay, a bias-controlled multiplex PCR, was used to amplify TCRbeta CDR3 regions from genomic DNA. The study's own analysis went as follows. The number of nucleated cells in each sample was estimated from the amplification of reference gene primers within the assay. To quantify the absolute abundance of each unique TCRbeta CDR3 rearrangement, sequence reads were collapsed and filtered. Productive Simpson clonality was computed per sample as the square root of Simpson's diversity index over productive rearrangements. TCRdb mirrors the immuneACCESS table, restricted to in-frame sequences. Some clones are absent from its copies; in checked studies, under half trace to an unresolved V gene, and the reason for the others is unknown. V and J calls and clone size are those listed in that table; D and trimming were worked out from the DNA. The sample table holds 300,000 to 400,000 clones, of which 90% were seen once. The top ten clones comprise around 3.9% of the sample.

The CDR1 and CDR2 encoded by the germline V gene are SGHAT and FQNNGV. Including the terminal cysteine and phenylalanine, the CDR3 comprises 13 residues. Only CDR3 DNA is held: 39 bases, read in frame from base 1. At the junction V is shortened by 5 bases and J by 10 bases, with 15 bases in between. Comments on this clone: The antigen it binds to is not known. Base quality data are lacking; no much larger clone is found one base away.

Sequenced input: PBMCs or T cells enriched from blood (not recorded which). The TCR comes from a woman aged 25 to 39 who had been exposed to COVID-19. The sequence links TRBV11-2 to TRBJ2-1, and possibly TRBD2, on 6 matching bases. The DNA is TGTGCCAGCAGCCCTATTCCGGGGGTCGAGCAGTTCTTC. Its translation is CASSPIPGVEQFF.